This record concerns one T cell receptor (beta chain) sequence. TCRdb's copy holds only in-frame clones and misses some; the assay was immunoSEQ multiplex PCR. The sample contains under 300,000 clones, about nine tenths of which appear only once. Germline values: CDR1 LNHDA, CDR2 SQIVND (reference sequence). CDR3 length: 17 amino acids. V lost 1 base, J lost 8 bases, and 20 bases lay in between. In assigning cohorts, the study relied on participant-reported clinical history. The data belong to a study of blood T cell repertoires in COVID-19. The TCR sequence derives from a woman aged 25 to 45 with acute COVID-19. The chain links TRBV19 to TRBJ2-2; no clear D gene. Sequenced sample: PBMCs or T cells enriched from blood (not recorded which). In DNA form, the CDR3 reads TGTGCCAGTAGTATAGCTTCACCCTCGGCGGCGCTTGGGGAGCTGTTTTTT. Residues: CASSIASPSAALGELFF. Full variable domain (outside the CDR3, taken from reference TRBV19 and TRBJ2-2): DGGITQSPKYLFRKEGQNVTLSCEQNLNHDAMYWYRQDPGQGLRLIYYSQIVNDFQKGDIAEGYSVSREKKESFPLTVTSAQKNPTAFYLCASSIASPSAALGELFFGEGSRLTVL.